The rows below give T cell receptor beta chains drawn from one sample of a study of response to subunit inactivated influenza vaccine. TCRdb re-called the RT-PCR reads through MiXCR, storing one row per CDR3 protein. The sample holds about 800,000 distinct CDR3 sequences; about 20% are singletons and the top ten take about a tenth. Sequenced here: PBMCs from blood, sampled 5 days after vaccination. The source is a man between 45 and 60 years old who received an inactivated influenza vaccine. CDR3s include the opening cysteine and the closing phenylalanine or tryptophan. Fields, in order: CDR3 DNA, CDR3 protein, clone size, J gene, D gene, V gene. The D gene is left open where the match is weak. Rows give clone size only sometimes, using once, few, many, or a class for an expanded clone.

CDR3 DNA: TGTGCCAGCAGTTTAGGTTGGGTGCGGCTAGCGGGAGTCTTCTACGAGCAGTACTTC
CDR3 protein: CASSLGWVRLAGVFYEQYF
clone size: -
J gene: TRBJ2-7
D gene: TRBD2
V gene: TRBV2

CDR3 DNA: TGCAGTGCTAGCACGCACCCGACCTACGAGCAGTACTTC
CDR3 protein: CSASTHPTYEQYF
clone size: few
J gene: TRBJ2-7
D gene: -
V gene: TRBV20-1

CDR3 DNA: TGTGCCAGCAGTAGATGGGACAGACCTAACTATGGCTACACCTTC
CDR3 protein: CASSRWDRPNYGYTF
clone size: few
J gene: TRBJ1-2
D gene: TRBD1
V gene: TRBV12-3/TRBV12-4

CDR3 DNA: TGCAGCGTTCTCCAAGTATTTCCCTCTTCGGAGCAGTTCTTC
CDR3 protein: CSVLQVFPSSEQFF
clone size: few
J gene: TRBJ2-1
D gene: -
V gene: TRBV29-1

CDR3 DNA: TGTGCCAGCAGCTTCCGGTACCAAGAGACCCAGTACTTC
CDR3 protein: CASSFRYQETQYF
clone size: many
J gene: TRBJ2-5
D gene: -
V gene: TRBV5-6

CDR3 DNA: TGTGCCAGCAGTTGGACTAGCGTTGAGCAGTTCTTC
CDR3 protein: CASSWTSVEQFF
clone size: many
J gene: TRBJ2-1
D gene: TRBD2
V gene: TRBV28

CDR3 DNA: TGCAGTGCTACGGGCGCGCCAGGCGCCACAGATACGCAGTATTTT
CDR3 protein: CSATGAPGATDTQYF
clone size: once
J gene: TRBJ2-3
D gene: -
V gene: TRBV20-1

CDR3 DNA: TGCAGCGTTGTCGGGACAGGGTTGTCTAACGAGCAGTACTTC
CDR3 protein: CSVVGTGLSNEQYF
clone size: -
J gene: TRBJ2-7
D gene: TRBD1
V gene: TRBV29-1

CDR3 DNA: TGCAGCGTTGGCGGGACAGGGAGGACAGATACGCAGTATTTT
CDR3 protein: CSVGGTGRTDTQYF
clone size: few
J gene: TRBJ2-3
D gene: TRBD1
V gene: TRBV29-1

CDR3 DNA: TGCAGTGCTTTAGAGCCCCAAGAGACCCAGTACTTC
CDR3 protein: CSALEPQETQYF
clone size: -
J gene: TRBJ2-5
D gene: -
V gene: TRBV20-1

CDR3 DNA: TGCGCCAGCAGCCAAGACCCGGGGGGGAGGGTGAATGAGCAGTTCTTC
CDR3 protein: CASSQDPGGRVNEQFF
clone size: few
J gene: TRBJ2-1
D gene: TRBD2
V gene: TRBV4-3

CDR3 DNA: TGCGCCAGCACGGGTGAGACCCAGTACTTC
CDR3 protein: CASTGETQYF
clone size: -
J gene: TRBJ2-5
D gene: -
V gene: TRBV5-1

CDR3 DNA: TGCAGTGCTAGGACTAGCGGGATCTTTGGGTACGAGCAGTACTTC
CDR3 protein: CSARTSGIFGYEQYF
clone size: -
J gene: TRBJ2-7
D gene: TRBD2
V gene: TRBV20-1

CDR3 DNA: TGTGCCAGCAGCTTAGTGTGGGACTGGCAGGACGAGCAGTACTTC
CDR3 protein: CASSLVWDWQDEQYF
clone size: once
J gene: TRBJ2-7
D gene: -
V gene: TRBV5-8

CDR3 DNA: TGTGCCAGCAGCCAAGCCGGGACAGGGTACGAGCAGTACTTC
CDR3 protein: CASSQAGTGYEQYF
clone size: few
J gene: TRBJ2-7
D gene: TRBD1
V gene: TRBV4-2

CDR3 DNA: TGCGCCAGCAGCTCCCAGGAGGGCTACGAGCAGTACTTC
CDR3 protein: CASSSQEGYEQYF
clone size: few
J gene: TRBJ2-7
D gene: -
V gene: TRBV4-1

CDR3 DNA: TGCGGGTGGCGGAACTATAATTCACCCCTCCACTTT
CDR3 protein: CGWRNYNSPLHF
clone size: -
J gene: TRBJ1-6
D gene: -
V gene: TRBV20-1

CDR3 DNA: TGTGCCAGCAGTCCCTCCACCAATCAGCCCCAGCATTTT
CDR3 protein: CASSPSTNQPQHF
clone size: -
J gene: TRBJ1-5
D gene: -
V gene: TRBV28

CDR3 DNA: TGTGCCAGCAGTTTAGGACTGGGCAGAGTTCAGCCCCAGCATTTT
CDR3 protein: CASSLGLGRVQPQHF
clone size: many
J gene: TRBJ1-5
D gene: -
V gene: TRBV12-3/TRBV12-4

CDR3 DNA: TGCAGTGCCCAGGGACTAGCGGGGCCGACCACAGATACGCAGTATTTT
CDR3 protein: CSAQGLAGPTTDTQYF
clone size: -
J gene: TRBJ2-3
D gene: TRBD2
V gene: TRBV20-1

CDR3 DNA: TGTGCCAGCACCCAACAAAATTCGCGGGCGCAGTTCTTC
CDR3 protein: CASTQQNSRAQFF
clone size: few
J gene: TRBJ2-1
D gene: -
V gene: TRBV6-1

CDR3 DNA: TGCGCCAGCCGACTAGCGGGAGGGAACCAAGAGACCCAGTACTTC
CDR3 protein: CASRLAGGNQETQYF
clone size: -
J gene: TRBJ2-5
D gene: TRBD2
V gene: TRBV5-1

CDR3 DNA: TGTGCCAGCAGTTTTAGCGGGGGACAGTTCTTC
CDR3 protein: CASSFSGGQFF
clone size: many
J gene: TRBJ2-1
D gene: TRBD2
V gene: TRBV12-3/TRBV12-4

CDR3 DNA: TGTGCCAGCAGTTTAGGTCCAGGGATCAATCAGCCCCAGCATTTT
CDR3 protein: CASSLGPGINQPQHF
clone size: -
J gene: TRBJ1-5
D gene: -
V gene: TRBV12-3/TRBV12-4

CDR3 DNA: TGTGCCAGCAGCGTAGAAGGGATTAGCGGGCTTAGCTCCTACAATGAGCAGTTCTTC
CDR3 protein: CASSVEGISGLSSYNEQFF
clone size: -
J gene: TRBJ2-1
D gene: TRBD2
V gene: TRBV9

CDR3 DNA: TGTGCCAGCGTCGGGACTAGCGGTTACAATGAGCAGTTCTTC
CDR3 protein: CASVGTSGYNEQFF
clone size: -
J gene: TRBJ2-1
D gene: TRBD2
V gene: TRBV19

CDR3 DNA: TGTGCCACCAGTCGAAATGATAATCAGCCCCAGCATTTT
CDR3 protein: CATSRNDNQPQHF
clone size: many
J gene: TRBJ1-5
D gene: -
V gene: TRBV24-1

CDR3 DNA: TGTGCCAGCTCGGACGGACTAAATCCCCTCATTCAGTACTTC
CDR3 protein: CASSDGLNPLIQYF
clone size: few
J gene: TRBJ2-4
D gene: -
V gene: TRBV18

CDR3 DNA: TGTGCCTTCGGGGGCAATGAGCAGTTCTTC
CDR3 protein: CAFGGNEQFF
clone size: -
J gene: TRBJ2-1
D gene: -
V gene: TRBV7-9

CDR3 DNA: TGCAGCGACCGGGACAGGGGTTCCTACGAGCAGTACTTC
CDR3 protein: CSDRDRGSYEQYF
clone size: -
J gene: TRBJ2-7
D gene: TRBD1
V gene: TRBV29-1

CDR3 DNA: TGTGCCAGCAGTGAAGGAAGCGGGAGCACAGATACGCAGTATTTT
CDR3 protein: CASSEGSGSTDTQYF
clone size: few
J gene: TRBJ2-3
D gene: -
V gene: TRBV25-1

CDR3 DNA: TGTGCCAGCAGCCTACGAAGAGACCGAGAGACCCAGTACTTC
CDR3 protein: CASSLRRDRETQYF
clone size: few
J gene: TRBJ2-5
D gene: -
V gene: TRBV7-2

CDR3 DNA: TGCGCCAGCGCAAGGGAACCCTACGAGCAGTACTTC
CDR3 protein: CASAREPYEQYF
clone size: many
J gene: TRBJ2-7
D gene: -
V gene: TRBV5-1

CDR3 DNA: TGTGCCAGCAGCCCAGCGGTCGGAGGGCGGTTCTTC
CDR3 protein: CASSPAVGGRFF
clone size: -
J gene: TRBJ2-1
D gene: -
V gene: TRBV7-2

CDR3 DNA: TGTGCCGGGGGGACAGGCTCCTACGAGCAGTACTTC
CDR3 protein: CAGGTGSYEQYF
clone size: -
J gene: TRBJ2-7
D gene: TRBD1
V gene: TRBV6-1

CDR3 DNA: TGTGCCAGCAATGATCCTGAGGGGGAAATGAACACTGAAGCTTTCTTT
CDR3 protein: CASNDPEGEMNTEAFF
clone size: -
J gene: TRBJ1-1
D gene: -
V gene: TRBV12-3/TRBV12-4

CDR3 DNA: TGTGCCAGCAGTTCATTGACAGGGGTGAGGTACGAGCAGTACTTC
CDR3 protein: CASSSLTGVRYEQYF
clone size: -
J gene: TRBJ2-7
D gene: TRBD1
V gene: TRBV12-3/TRBV12-4

CDR3 DNA: TGCTGTGCTAGAGGGTACTCGTACGGTTTTAGGGAGACCCAGTACTTC
CDR3 protein: CCARGYSYGFRETQYF
clone size: -
J gene: TRBJ2-5
D gene: -
V gene: TRBV20-1

CDR3 DNA: TGTGCCAGCAGTTACTCGATAGGCATGAACACTGAAGCTTTCTTT
CDR3 protein: CASSYSIGMNTEAFF
clone size: few
J gene: TRBJ1-1
D gene: -
V gene: TRBV6-5

CDR3 DNA: TGTGCCAGCAGGCCTAGCGGGAGGGTTAATGAGCAGTTCTTC
CDR3 protein: CASRPSGRVNEQFF
clone size: few
J gene: TRBJ2-1
D gene: TRBD2
V gene: TRBV7-2

CDR3 DNA: TGTGCCAGCAGTATCGGTGGGGTAATAACTACTAATGAAAAACTGTTTTTT
CDR3 protein: CASSIGGVITTNEKLFF
clone size: few
J gene: TRBJ1-4
D gene: -
V gene: TRBV12-3/TRBV12-4

CDR3 DNA: TGTGCCAGCAGCCTGACCGGTAGTGTGAACACCGGGGAGCTGTTTTTT
CDR3 protein: CASSLTGSVNTGELFF
clone size: many
J gene: TRBJ2-2
D gene: -
V gene: TRBV7-9

CDR3 DNA: TGCGCCAGCAGCCGCGGGCCGACAGGGGACTATCAGCCCCAGCATTTT
CDR3 protein: CASSRGPTGDYQPQHF
clone size: few
J gene: TRBJ1-5
D gene: TRBD1
V gene: TRBV4-1

CDR3 DNA: TGCAGTGCTACGGGACTAGCGGGGGGGCCTTCCTACAATGAGCAGTTCTTC
CDR3 protein: CSATGLAGGPSYNEQFF
clone size: few
J gene: TRBJ2-1
D gene: TRBD2
V gene: TRBV20-1